Included here is one TCR beta chain sequence, with context. This sample is drawn from a study of shared clonotypes between healthy human individuals. Each subset's genomic DNA was split evenly across several immunoSEQ plates. Here immunoSEQ multiplex PCR was the method, and the copy in TCRdb shows in-frame clones only, minus some. The sample carries fewer than 1 million clones, approximately 97% recorded once. It was CD45RO-negative cells, positively selected for CCR7, that made up naive CD8 cells, with terminally differentiated effector memory CD45RA+ cells excluded. The V gene lost 6 bases and the J gene lost 0 bases, with 21 bases spanning the gap. Looked up from germline, CDR1 is SQVTM and CDR2 is ANQGSEA. The CDR3 has 16 residues.

Sequencing was carried out using naive CD8+ T cells sorted from blood. The rearrangement links TRBV29-1 to TRBJ2-7; D possibly corresponds to TRBD1 (6 bases). The receptor comes from a man aged 25-40 years in good health. CDR3: CSVWSSGESISYEQYF. The DNA for the CDR3 is TGCAGCGTGTGGTCGTCAGGGGAATCCATCTCCTACGAGCAGTACTTC.